Presented here are 11 T cell receptor beta chains from one specimen sequenced in a study of response to subunit inactivated influenza vaccine. TCRdb reanalysed the RT-PCR reads using MiXCR and keeps one entry per CDR3 protein. The sample shows about 520,000 distinct CDR3 sequences, 25% of them seen only once. The sample here was CD4+ T cells sorted from PBMCs, taken 5 days after vaccination. These receptor sequences come from a man aged 50 to 59 who received an inactivated influenza vaccine.

The gene calls are TRBV7-3 and TRBJ1-2; 9 nucleotides agree with TRBD1. The V gene end was trimmed by 2 bases and the J gene end by 0 bases; junction bases not matched to a gene: 4. Germline V gene lookup returns CDR1 SGHTA and CDR2 FQGTGA. The CDR3 totals 16 residues. The CDR3 spells CASSLGTGPSNYGYTF. The CDR3 DNA is TGTGCCAGCAGCTTAGGGACAGGGCCTTCTAACTATGGCTACACCTTC.

This chain links TRBV6-2 or TRBV6-3 with TRBJ2-7, with D possibly TRBD1 on 6 matching bases. Trimming took off 3 bases at V and 0 bases at J, with 9 bases between the two ends. This CDR3 spans 14 amino acids. CDR1 and CDR2 from the germline V gene are MNHEY and SVGEGT. The CDR3 nucleotides read TGTGCCAGCAGTTATGGGACATACTCCTACGAGCAGTACTTC. Protein product: CASSYGTYSYEQYF.

The chain couples TRBV6-1 to TRBJ2-3, with D uncertain. This CDR3 region has 14 residues. The V gene's germline CDR1 is MNHNS and CDR2 SASEGT. The V end lost 1 base, the J end lost 3 bases, and 8 bases lay between the germline ends. CDR3 protein: CASSEDIRTDTQYF. CDR3 nucleotide sequence: TGTGCCAGCAGTGAAGATATAAGAACAGATACGCAGTATTTT.

This clonotype was observed many times. The chain carries TRBV4-1 and TRBJ2-7; D not certain. Germline loops: CDR1 MGHRA, CDR2 YSYEKL. Trimming removed 1 base from V and 7 bases from J, with 5 bases in between. The CDR3 is 11 amino acids. The CDR3 here is CASSQASEQYF. For the CDR3, the DNA is TGCGCCAGCAGCCAAGCATCGGAGCAGTACTTC.

The rearrangement links TRBV5-6 to TRBJ2-7, with 8 bases that match TRBD1. After removal of 4 bases from V and 4 bases from J, the junction contained 7 bases not matched to a gene. The CDR3 is 14 residues long. Looked up from germline, CDR1 is SGHDT and CDR2 is YYEEEE. In DNA form, the CDR3 reads TGTGCCAGCAGCACTCCGGGACAGGAGTACGAGCAGTACTTC. It specifies CASSTPGQEYEQYF.

Only a few counts were recorded for this clonotype. The chain couples TRBV7-2 to TRBJ1-1; TRBD1 is a possible D gene (5 bases). Germline V gene data show CDR1 as SGHTA and CDR2 as FQGNSA. Between the trimmed V and J ends, which lost 3 bases and 4 bases, there was a span of 9 bases. The CDR3 consists of 13 residues. CDR3: CASSFFRATEAFF. The CDR3 DNA is TGTGCCAGCAGCTTTTTCAGGGCCACTGAAGCTTTCTTT. Full variable domain (remainder filled in from reference TRBV7-2 and TRBJ1-1): GAGVSQSPSNKVTEKGKDVELRCDPISGHTALYWYRQSLGQGLEFLIYFQGNSAPDKSGLPSDRFSAERTGGSVSTLTIQRTQQEDSAVYLCASSFFRATEAFFGQGTRLTVV.

This chain uses TRBV14 with TRBJ2-7, with D possibly matching TRBD1 (5 bases). V was pared by 4 bases and J by 5 bases, with 27 bases between. The CDR3 has 18 amino acids. From germline, CDR1 is SGHDN and CDR2 FVKESK. In nucleotides, the CDR3 is TGTGCCAGCAGCCCGGACGTCCCTCATCAGGGAATCATCCACGAGCAGTACTTC. This translates into CASSPDVPHQGIIHEQYF.

The rearrangement uses TRBV4-1 and TRBJ2-1, with D hard to call. V shed 1 base and J shed 0 bases, with 13 bases lying between them. The CDR3 is made up of 17 amino acids. The germline V gene has CDR1 MGHRA and CDR2 YSYEKL. Here the CDR3 reads CASSQGEIPSSYNEQFF. The CDR3 nucleotides are TGCGCCAGCAGCCAAGGAGAAATCCCGAGCTCCTACAATGAGCAGTTCTTC.

This clonotype was observed a few times. V and J are TRBV4-1 and TRBJ2-2; the match to TRBD1 covers 8 bases. Unmatched junction bases numbered 8, after V lost 4 bases and J lost 4 bases. The CDR3 contains 16 residues. The germline gives CDR1 MGHRA, CDR2 YSYEKL. The CDR3 loop is CASSLWTGWITGELFF. In nucleotides, the CDR3 is TGCGCCAGCAGCCTCTGGACAGGGTGGATCACCGGGGAGCTGTTTTTT.

This chain uses TRBV5-1 with TRBJ2-1; 14 positions agree with TRBD2. This CDR3 region has 14 residues. V trimming: 4 bases; J trimming: 9 bases; junction bases outside the gene matches: 3. CDR1 SGHRS and CDR2 YFSETQ come from the germline V gene. The CDR3 loop reads CASSAGTSGGEQFF. CDR3 in DNA: TGCGCCAGCAGCGCCGGGACTAGCGGGGGTGAGCAGTTCTTC.

The chain recombines TRBV6-2 or TRBV6-3 with TRBJ2-7; a weak D match, TRBD1 (6 bases). V lost 7 bases, J lost 8 bases, and 21 bases lay in between. Germline loops: CDR1 MNHEY, CDR2 SVGEGT. CDR3 length: 14 amino acids. CDR3 nucleotide sequence: TGTGCCAGCATTGACAGGAGCACTCCTACGAAGCAGTACTTC. As protein: CASIDRSTPTKQYF.